The following is a T cell receptor beta chain sequence with its context. Its antigen is undetermined. The CDR3 runs 15 residues. Trimming removed 0 bases at V and 8 bases at J, with 15 bases between. The germline V gene has CDR1 SGDLS and CDR2 YYNGEE. The data were produced by immunoSEQ multiplex PCR, yet TCRdb's version contains in-frame clones alone and is incomplete. This table has 150,000 to 200,000 clones, about 82% appearing once. This entry comes from a study of cytomegalovirus exposure and HLA in healthy donors. The study, taken as a whole, reports: The CMV antigen specificity of three CMV-associated chains was confirmed through in vitro analysis. The dataset shows that most TCR sequences were rare, while some public TCRs occurred in many donors.

The chain employs TRBV9 and TRBJ2-1; unclear D gene. The sequence came from a woman aged 18 to 35 in good health and CMV-seronegative. Input material: PBMCs. The CDR3 DNA sequence: TGTGCCAGCAGCGTAGATATAGCATTGATGGATGAGCAGTTCTTC. Encoded protein: CASSVDIALMDEQFF.